Listed below are T cell receptor beta chains from one sample, sequenced in a study of CXCR3-negative and CXCR3-positive naive CD8 T cells. TCRdb re-analyzed the 5' RACE reads; it lists each CDR3 protein once, without DNA. This sample carries 46,000 or so distinct CDR3 sequences, with 2% to 3% going to the ten biggest clones. The specimen was naive CXCR3- CD8+ T cells from blood. The source of these receptors is a human donor in good health. Some clones in this sample may be carry-over from other donors' samples. The CDR3 runs from the conserved cysteine through the conserved F or W.

CDR3: CASSLNGGGMTDTQYF; J: TRBJ2-3; V: TRBV7-3
CDR3: CSVPHPDTQYF; J: TRBJ2-3; V: TRBV29-1
CDR3: CASSADTGGASNEQFF; J: TRBJ2-1; V: TRBV7-9
CDR3: CSVQGRGNTIYF; J: TRBJ1-3; V: TRBV29-1
CDR3: CASSPPGQLNTEAFF; J: TRBJ1-1; V: TRBV5-1
CDR3: CSARSTGRISEAFF; J: TRBJ1-1; V: TRBV20-1
CDR3: CASRPGGGGKPQHF; J: TRBJ1-5; V: TRBV27
CDR3: CATSGAANTGELFF; J: TRBJ2-2; V: TRBV15
CDR3: CSARDAPGTGGQSNQPQHF; J: TRBJ1-5; V: TRBV20-1
CDR3: CASSYAGAVNTGELFF; J: TRBJ2-2; V: TRBV12-3/TRBV12-4
CDR3: CASSLTSGSVHEQFF; J: TRBJ2-1; V: TRBV7-9
CDR3: CASSQGGTNNEQFF; J: TRBJ2-1; V: TRBV7-9
CDR3: CSARPKDNAYEQYF; J: TRBJ2-7; V: TRBV29-1
CDR3: CSAREGIYGYTF; J: TRBJ1-2; V: TRBV20-1
CDR3: CASSLEGQGVLHYGYTF; J: TRBJ1-2; V: TRBV11-2
CDR3: CASSQYSGGNQPQHF; J: TRBJ1-5; V: TRBV4-1
CDR3: CASSFGQGNEKLFF; J: TRBJ1-4; V: TRBV5-5
CDR3: CSVYWDGVETQYF; J: TRBJ2-5; V: TRBV29-1
CDR3: CATSRIPLTQGSNQPQHF; J: TRBJ1-5; V: TRBV15
CDR3: CASTDGTGNYEQYF; J: TRBJ2-7; V: TRBV6-2/TRBV6-3
CDR3: CASSFGRERDTQYF; J: TRBJ2-3; V: TRBV7-2
CDR3: CSVEEQDYGYTF; J: TRBJ1-2; V: TRBV29-1
CDR3: CSVENRGQNYEQYF; J: TRBJ2-7; V: TRBV29-1
CDR3: CSVEFSTGLFGYTF; J: TRBJ1-2; V: TRBV29-1
CDR3: CASSYTSGTDNEQFF; J: TRBJ2-1; V: TRBV6-2/TRBV6-3
CDR3: CASSEGQHEQYF; J: TRBJ2-7; V: TRBV25-1
CDR3: CSARDLGFSTDTQYF; J: TRBJ2-3; V: TRBV20-1
CDR3: CATSDISSYEQYF; J: TRBJ2-7; V: TRBV24-1
CDR3: CSVEGSPGGGNTIYF; J: TRBJ1-3; V: TRBV29-1
CDR3: CASSPVLGRGELFF; J: TRBJ2-2; V: TRBV14
CDR3: CASSPTPYSNQPQHF; J: TRBJ1-5; V: TRBV12-3/TRBV12-4
CDR3: CASSTPGTGLGYTF; J: TRBJ1-2; V: TRBV28
CDR3: CSVVGGRSYEQYF; J: TRBJ2-7; V: TRBV29-1
CDR3: CSVVQGMPGYTF; J: TRBJ1-2; V: TRBV29-1
CDR3: CASSYRTANYGYTF; J: TRBJ1-2; V: TRBV7-2
CDR3: CASSPVGGGSYEQYF; J: TRBJ2-7; V: TRBV28
CDR3: CASSFADTGELFF; J: TRBJ2-2; V: TRBV7-9
CDR3: CASSLGAADEQYF; J: TRBJ2-7; V: TRBV7-9
CDR3: CASSFDGGETQYF; J: TRBJ2-5; V: TRBV7-9
CDR3: CSVEDSGRASYNEQFF; J: TRBJ2-1; V: TRBV29-1
CDR3: CASTTTTSGLILFF; J: TRBJ2-1; V: TRBV23-1
CDR3: CASSLLGQGSMQETQYF; J: TRBJ2-5; V: TRBV5-1